The 10 T cell receptor beta chains listed next were all sequenced from one sample in a study of blood T cells in healthy people across ages. Primers used in a second PCR of roughly 6 to 12 cycles were a sample-barcoded 5' primer and a J-beta primer mix. TCRdb redid the calling of the 5' RACE reads with MiXCR, one entry per CDR3 protein. The sample has almost 1 million distinct CDR3 sequences; approximately 50% are singletons. Sequenced input: blood. These receptors came from a woman aged 60-75 years in good health.

The rearrangement joins TRBV10-3 to TRBJ2-1; D remains unclear. V shed 5 bases and J shed 9 bases, with 14 bases lying between them. The CDR3 is made up of 13 amino acids. Germline assignment: CDR1 ENHRY and CDR2 SYGVKD. The CDR3 nucleotides read TGTGCCATCAGTCCTGACCTTAATGGTGAGCAGTTCTTC. Encoded protein: CAISPDLNGEQFF.

Notes on this clonotype: Mismatch with germline at one junction end may stem from a read error. This chain connects TRBV27 to TRBJ2-1; TRBD2 aligns across 10 bases. Germline assignment: CDR1 MNHEY and CDR2 SMNVEV (reference sequence). There are 17 residues in the CDR3. CDR3 sequence reads: CAGSLFPLAGDRNEQFF. The CDR3 DNA is TGTGCCGGCAGTTTATTCCCCCTAGCGGGAGATCGGAATGAGCAGTTCTTC.

This clonotype was recorded once. The V gene is TRBV23-1, the J gene TRBJ2-3; D is ambiguous. TRBV23-1 is marked as an open reading frame, function uncertain. Trimming pared 2 bases from V and 2 bases from J, leaving 11 bases between. CDR3 length equals 15 residues. CDR3 DNA sequence: TGCGCCAGCAGTCAAAATCGTCCGACCACAGATACGCAGTATTTT. Its translation: CASSQNRPTTDTQYF.

The genes are TRBV20-1 and TRBJ2-1; TRBD2 matches at 9 bases. V lost 3 bases and J lost 2; bases outside the gene matches: 8. From germline, CDR1 is DFQATT and CDR2 SNEGSKA (reference sequence). The length of the CDR3 is 16 residues. CDR3 sequence: CSARSGREGPYNEQFF. The CDR3 nucleotides read TGCAGTGCTAGGTCAGGGCGGGAGGGCCCCTACAATGAGCAGTTCTTC.

V and J are TRBV20-1 and TRBJ1-5; the D is unclear. CDR1 is DFQATT and CDR2 is SNEGSKA in the germline V gene (reference sequence). The V end lost 5 bases, the J end lost 7 bases, and 9 bases lay between the germline ends. The CDR3 contains 11 residues. The CDR3 DNA is TGCAGTGCTGGAGGACGGCAGCCCCAGCATTTT. It encodes CSAGGRQPQHF.

This clonotype was recorded a few times. This sequence joins TRBV29-1 and TRBJ1-4; possible D gene TRBD1, 5 bases. V gave up 7 bases and J gave up 3 bases, with 12 bases separating them. Germline assignment: CDR1 SQVTM and CDR2 ANQGSEA. The CDR3 totals 13 residues. The CDR3 DNA follows: TGCAGCGGTACGGGGGGGGCTAATGAAAAACTGTTTTTT. It encodes CSGTGGANEKLFF.

This clonotype was found a few times. This chain connects TRBV7-2 to TRBJ2-1; D may be TRBD1 (6 bases). CDR1 and CDR2 from the germline V gene are SGHTA and FQGNSA. Between the trimmed V and J ends, which lost 5 bases and 4 bases, there was a span of 12 bases. The CDR3 has 14 residues. The CDR3 region is CASSLQGVYNEQFF. CDR3 DNA: TGTGCCAGCAGCCTACAGGGAGTTTACAATGAGCAGTTCTTC.

Concerning this clonotype itself: A much larger clone lies one base from this, so it may be a read error. The chain combines TRBV5-5 with TRBJ2-7; no reliable D call. From germline, CDR1 is SGHKS and CDR2 YYEKEE (reference sequence). There are 13 residues in the CDR3. The CDR3 nucleotides read TGTGCCAACAGCTTTCTGGCTGACTACGAGCAGTACTTC. Its protein is CANSFLADYEQYF.

This clonotype was observed a few times. The chain is built from TRBV4-1 and TRBJ1-2; 8 bases line up with TRBD1. The J segment lost 1 base and the V segment lost 3 bases, leaving 4 bases of the junction unmatched. Germline lookup yields CDR1 MGHRA and CDR2 YSYEKL. The length of the CDR3 is 15 residues. CDR3 residues: CASSQGTGGNYGYTF. The CDR3 nucleotides are TGCGCCAGCAGCCAGGGAACAGGGGGTAACTATGGCTACACCTTC.

The chain uses TRBV12-3 or TRBV12-4 and TRBJ2-1, with no clear D. CDR3 size: 10 residues. With 5 bases removed from V and 9 bases from J, the gap between germline ends came to 5 bases. The CDR3 reads CASSSTEQFF. The CDR3 coding sequence is TGTGCCAGCAGTAGTACTGAGCAGTTCTTC.